These 28 T cell receptor beta chains were sequenced from one sample in a study of blood T cell repertoires in COVID-19. Data came from immunoSEQ multiplex PCR; TCRdb stores just in-frame clones and leaves some out. Of over 250,000 clones listed, over 75% are singletons. The specimen sequenced was peripheral blood. The source is a woman in her sixties with acute or convalescent COVID-19.

The chain is built from TRBV19 and TRBJ1-2; 7 nucleotides match TRBD1. Germline-derived CDR1 and CDR2 are LNHDA and SQIVND (reference sequence). V shed 4 bases, J shed 4 bases, and the junction held 6 bases outside the gene matches. There are 14 residues in the CDR3. CDR3 loop: CASSKDRVGYGYTF. CDR3 in DNA: TGTGCCAGTAGTAAAGACAGGGTTGGCTATGGCTACACCTTC.

V gene TRBV4-3 combines with J gene TRBJ2-1, with a possible D match to TRBD2 (6 bases). The germline V gene has CDR1 LGHNA and CDR2 YSLEER. CDR3 length: 18 residues. The V end was cut by 0 bases, the J end by 5 bases, with 20 bases between. The CDR3 protein is CASSQDNLASEPNNEQFF. CDR3 sequence (DNA): TGCGCCAGCAGCCAAGATAATCTGGCTAGCGAGCCAAACAATGAGCAGTTCTTC.

This chain connects TRBV11-1 to TRBJ1-4; D possibly corresponds to TRBD1 (5 bases). Germline V gives CDR1 SGHAT, CDR2 FQDESV (reference sequence). This CDR3 is 16 amino acids long. The V end was cut by 0 bases, the J end by 7 bases, with 15 bases between. The CDR3 DNA is TGTGCCAGCAGCTTAGCGCTGAGACAGACCGGTGAAAAACTGTTTTTT. It translates to CASSLALRQTGEKLFF.

The sample holds one count of this clone. J is TRBJ1-4 and V is TRBV4-3; no reliable D call. The germline V gene has CDR1 LGHNA and CDR2 YSLEER. V gave up 0 bases and J gave up 7 bases, with 15 bases separating them. The CDR3 contains 16 residues. CDR3 sequence (DNA): TGCGCCAGCAGCCAAGATTTGCGACGGGGTGCTGAAAAACTGTTTTTT. Its translation is CASSQDLRRGAEKLFF.

The genes are TRBV7-9 and TRBJ1-2; a possible D gene is TRBD1 (6 bases). Between the trimmed V and J ends, which lost 3 bases and 6 bases, there was a span of 14 bases. Germline V CDR1 and CDR2: SEHNR, FQNEAQ (reference sequence). The CDR3 sequence is 14 residues long. The CDR3, as DNA: TGTGCCAGCAGCTTCGGGACACTACCGGATGGCTACACCTTC. This encodes CASSFGTLPDGYTF.

The rearrangement links TRBV5-1 to TRBJ1-1; no clear D. The length of the CDR3 is 12 residues. The germline V gene has CDR1 SGHRS and CDR2 YFSETQ. The germline V and J ends were trimmed by 1 base and 8 bases, with 9 bases remaining between them. CDR3 DNA: TGCGCCAGCAGCTTGAGCGGTCTCGAAGCTTTCTTT. Its translation: CASSLSGLEAFF.

For this clone: Distinct nucleotide sequences in the sample also encode this CDR3. This chain joins TRBV19 and TRBJ2-7, with 13 bases lining up with TRBD2. The length of the CDR3 is 15 residues. Trimming took 4 bases from V and 4 from J; bases not matched to a gene: 4. Germline values: CDR1 LNHDA, CDR2 SQIVND (reference sequence). CDR3 in DNA: TGTGCCAGTAGTACGAGGACTAGCGGGAGTTACGAGCAGTACTTC. Protein sequence: CASSTRTSGSYEQYF.

V and J are TRBV11-3 and TRBJ1-5, with D possibly TRBD1 on 5 matching bases. Germline V gene lookup returns CDR1 SGHNT and CDR2 YENEEA. V shed 5 bases and J shed 2 bases, with 7 bases lying between them. This CDR3 is 13 amino acids long. The CDR3 loop reads CASSAGGNQPQHF. As DNA, the CDR3 is TGTGCCAGCAGCGCGGGGGGCAATCAGCCCCAGCATTTT.

V is TRBV19 and J is TRBJ2-2, with 9 positions matching TRBD1. V lost 10 bases and J lost 7; bases outside the gene matches: 7. Per the germline V gene, CDR1 is LNHDA and CDR2 is SQIVND (reference sequence). The CDR3 is 13 amino acids. This CDR3 reads CATLTGGSGELFF. DNA of the CDR3: TGTGCCACCCTAACAGGGGGCAGCGGGGAGCTGTTTTTT.

V gene TRBV20-1 combines with J gene TRBJ1-1; D is uncertain. This CDR3 contains 11 residues. Germline assignment: CDR1 DFQATT and CDR2 SNEGSKA (reference sequence). V lost 2 bases and J lost 10, with 11 bases in between. CDR3: CSARLGSGAFF. Written as DNA, the CDR3 is TGCAGTGCTAGACTAGGAAGTGGAGCTTTCTTT.

This chain connects TRBV7-9 to TRBJ1-2; D may be TRBD1 (6 bases). Germline CDR1 is SEHNR and CDR2 is FQNEAQ (reference sequence). The V gene lost 5 bases and the J gene lost 4 bases, with 23 bases spanning the gap. The CDR3 runs 17 residues. CDR3 sequence reads: CASSPPLPTGEGYGYTF. The CDR3 DNA reads TGTGCCAGCAGCCCTCCTTTACCGACAGGAGAGGGCTATGGCTACACCTTC.

The chain combines TRBV19 with TRBJ1-2; D call uncertain. The CDR3 is 13 amino acids. The V gene's germline CDR1 is LNHDA and CDR2 SQIVND (reference sequence). Trimming cost V 3 bases and J 3 bases, with 8 bases left between them. This CDR3 reads CASSMGADYGYTF. The CDR3 DNA reads TGTGCCAGTAGTATGGGTGCGGACTATGGCTACACCTTC.

The V gene is TRBV10-3, the J gene TRBJ1-4; D ambiguous. The germline CDR1 and CDR2 sequences are ENHRY and SYGVKD. Trimming stripped 7 bases from V and 0 bases from J, with 6 bases between. The CDR3 covers 13 residues. The CDR3 loop is CAIKAATNEKLFF. As DNA, the CDR3 is TGTGCCATCAAAGCCGCAACTAATGAAAAACTGTTTTTT.

This clone appeared a single time. The chain links TRBV28 to TRBJ1-6; D unclear. Germline CDR1 and CDR2: MDHEN and SYDVKM. The CDR3 spans 12 residues. Deletions cut 6 bases from V and 11 bases from J, with 11 bases between. The DNA of the CDR3 is TGTGCCAGCAGATCAGGCATGACACCCCTCCACTTT. Translating gives CASRSGMTPLHF.

To note about this clone: The conserved final phenylalanine or tryptophan is absent from the CDR3, which likely points to a read error. The limits of the CDR3 on the DNA are not certain, so only TCRdb's listed CDR3 is given. The rearrangement uses TRBV18 and TRBJ2-7; TRBD1, the D gene given by the table, was not confirmed from the DNA. Germline-derived CDR1 and CDR2 are KGHSH and LQKENI. The CDR3 contains 13 residues when both ends are counted. CDR3 region: CASSPPDRGRFTI.

This clone was observed a single time. This chain connects TRBV6-5 to TRBJ1-2; TRBD1 aligns across 11 bases. The V and J ends lost 4 bases and 3 bases, in that order; junction bases with no gene match: 4. From germline, CDR1 is MNHEY and CDR2 SVGAGI. The CDR3 totals 15 residues. CDR3: CASSFGQGADYGYTF. The CDR3 region has the DNA TGTGCCAGCAGTTTCGGACAGGGGGCTGACTATGGCTACACCTTC.

The chain's CDR3 is CASSFPGDYYGYTF. In DNA form, the CDR3 reads TGTGCCAGCAGTTTTCCGGGAGACTACTATGGCTACACCTTC. The gene calls are TRBV28 and TRBJ1-2, with D unclear. The germline V gene encodes CDR1 MDHEN and CDR2 SYDVKM. V lost 3 bases to trimming and J lost 3 bases, with 11 bases between them. CDR3 length: 14 residues.

About this clone itself: The sample has other DNA sequences that encode this CDR3 too. J is TRBJ1-5 and V is TRBV28; D is perhaps TRBD1 (6 bases). This CDR3 contains 15 residues. V was shortened by 6 bases and J by 1 base, with 13 bases between the two germline ends. The germline V gene encodes CDR1 MDHEN and CDR2 SYDVKM. The CDR3 DNA reads TGTGCCAGCAGGCCCCGGACAGCGAGCAATCAGCCCCAGCATTTT. The encoded protein is CASRPRTASNQPQHF.

The chain recombines TRBV5-1 with TRBJ1-4; 7 nucleotides align to TRBD1. J lost 6 bases, V lost 4 bases, and 6 bases had no gene match. Germline assignment: CDR1 SGHRS and CDR2 YFSETQ. This CDR3 is 14 amino acids long. DNA for the CDR3: TGCGCCAGCAGCGTGACAGGGTCGGATGAAAAACTGTTTTTT. This translates into CASSVTGSDEKLFF.

V gene TRBV11-2 combines with J gene TRBJ2-2; 11 nucleotides match TRBD2. With 6 bases clipped from V and 2 bases from J, the junction kept 11 bases outside the gene matches. The germline CDR1 and CDR2 sequences are SGHAT and FQNNGV. The CDR3 extends over 18 amino acids. The CDR3: CASSIRVLAGGNTGELFF. CDR3 in DNA: TGTGCCAGCAGTATAAGAGTCCTAGCGGGGGGTAACACCGGGGAGCTGTTTTTT. Supplemented by reference TRBV11-2 and TRBJ2-2, the full variable domain reads EAGVAQSPRYKIIEKRQSVAFWCNPISGHATLYWYQQILGQGPKLLIQFQNNGVVDDSQLPKDRFSAERLKGVDSTLKIQPAKLEDSAVYLCASSIRVLAGGNTGELFFGEGSRLTVL.

V and J are TRBV5-1 and TRBJ2-7; TRBD1 matches 9 bases. The CDR3 has 15 amino acids. Germline V gives CDR1 SGHRS, CDR2 YFSETQ. V lost 0 bases and J lost 5; bases outside the gene matches: 6. The CDR3 is CASSLEGQGLHEQYF. CDR3 DNA sequence: TGCGCCAGCAGCTTGGAAGGACAGGGGTTACACGAGCAGTACTTC.

The chain recombines TRBV3-1 (or the pseudogene TRBV3-2) with TRBJ1-1, with 7 bases that match TRBD1. Germline V gene sequence: CDR1 LGHDT, CDR2 YNNKEL (reference sequence). V gave up 3 bases and J gave up 6 bases; unmatched junction bases: 4. This CDR3 spans 13 amino acids. Here the CDR3 DNA reads TGTGCCAGCAGCCAGGACAGGTTTTCTGAAGCTTTCTTT. Translation: CASSQDRFSEAFF.

The J gene is TRBJ2-1, the V gene TRBV14, with TRBD2 identical over 10 bases. J gave up 4 bases and V 1 base, and 4 bases lay outside the gene matches. The CDR3 is made up of 16 amino acids. From germline, CDR1 is SGHDN and CDR2 FVKESK. The CDR3 nucleotides read TGTGCCAGCAGCCAAGCTTGGACTAGCGGATACAATGAGCAGTTCTTC. It yields the protein CASSQAWTSGYNEQFF. The full variable domain, with the rest looked up from reference TRBV14 and TRBJ2-1, is EAGVTQFPSHSVIEKGQTVTLRCDPISGHDNLYWYRRVMGKEIKFLLHFVKESKQDESGMPNNRFLAERTGGTYSTLKVQPAELEDSGVYFCASSQAWTSGYNEQFFGPGTRLTVL.

The rearrangement uses TRBV7-3 and TRBJ1-2, with 9 bases identical to TRBD1. Trimming at V came to 2 bases and at J to 7 bases, leaving 14 bases not matched to a gene. In germline, CDR1 is SGHTA, CDR2 FQGTGA. This CDR3 is 17 amino acids long. The DNA for the CDR3 is TGTGCCAGCAGCTTACCCAAAATGGCAACAGGGGGCTCTGGCTACACCTTC. Protein: CASSLPKMATGGSGYTF.

The chain joins TRBV28 to TRBJ2-2; TRBD2 agrees at 15 bases. The CDR3 sequence is 21 residues long. V lost 7 bases to trimming and J lost 5 bases; unmatched junction nucleotides: 20. Germline V gives CDR1 MDHEN, CDR2 SYDVKM. The CDR3 nucleotides are TGTGCCAGCAACCCCTTGTCCGGACTAGCGGGAGGGCCTGGAGGGACCGGGGAGCTGTTTTTT. Residues: CASNPLSGLAGGPGGTGELFF. Combining the CDR3 with reference TRBV28 and TRBJ2-2 gives the whole variable domain DVKVTQSSRYLVKRTGEKVFLECVQDMDHENMFWYRQDPGLGLRLIYFSYDVKMKEKGDIPEGYSVSREKKERFSLILESASTNQTSMYLCASNPLSGLAGGPGGTGELFFGEGSRLTVL.

The chain joins TRBV19 to TRBJ2-5; a weak D match, TRBD1 (6 bases). The better agreement between TRBJ2-7 and the DNA end casts doubt on the J call. CDR3 length: 14 amino acids. CDR1 is LNHDA and CDR2 is SQIVND in the germline V gene (reference sequence). The CDR3 DNA sequence: TGTGCCAGTAGTATAAGTGGACAGTCCTACGAGCAGTACTTC. It encodes CASSISGQSYEQYF.

The CDR3 region has the DNA TGTGCCTGGAGTGAGGCAGCTGGAGTGAATTCACCCCTCCACTTT. This sequence encodes CAWSEAAGVNSPLHF. The chain combines TRBV30 with TRBJ1-6; the D is unclear. V lost 1 base, J lost 7 bases, and 14 bases lay in between. Germline values: CDR1 GTSNPN, CDR2 SVGIG (reference sequence). The CDR3 length is 15 residues.

The V gene is TRBV7-3, the J gene TRBJ1-5; D gene unclear. The ends were cut back, 1 base at V and 0 bases at J, with 22 bases in the middle. The CDR3 runs to 20 residues. Germline V gene data show CDR1 as SGHTA and CDR2 as FQGTGA. CDR3 coding DNA: TGTGCCAGCAGCTTAATCCCCCGGAGCGGGAGCGGGAGTAGCAATCAGCCCCAGCATTTT. It encodes CASSLIPRSGSGSSNQPQHF.